The 17 T cell receptor beta chains reported below all come from one sample, sequenced in a study of OX40 agonist ivuxolimab in advanced cancers. TCRdb's copy holds only in-frame clones and misses some; the assay was immunoSEQ multiplex PCR. The sample consists of some 20,000 clones, about 88% of them appearing once. The sequenced sample was CD4+ or CD8+ T cells sorted from blood, obtained in a trial of the OX40 agonist ivuxolimab. Receptors originate from an adult with an advanced solid tumor such as melanoma, head and neck, liver or kidney cancer.

The gene calls are TRBV28 and TRBJ2-1; 13 bases are shared with TRBD2. Germline CDR1 reads MDHEN; CDR2 reads SYDVKM. J gave up 0 bases and V 5 bases, and 1 base lay outside the gene matches. The CDR3 consists of 16 residues. CDR3 loop: CASSRLAGGSYNEQFF. The CDR3 coding sequence is TGTGCCAGCAGTCGACTAGCGGGAGGCTCCTACAATGAGCAGTTCTTC.

V and J are TRBV6-5 and TRBJ1-6, with D possibly TRBD1 on 6 matching bases. Trimming took off 7 bases at V and 6 bases at J, with 13 bases between the two ends. The CDR3 has 14 amino acids. CDR1 is MNHEY and CDR2 is SVGAGI in the germline V gene. CDR3: CASTLGGGNSPLHF. CDR3 sequence (DNA): TGTGCCAGCACCTTAGGGGGGGGTAATTCACCCCTCCACTTT.

This clone has just a few counts. The chain couples TRBV7-9 to TRBJ2-5; no firm D call. This CDR3 has 12 residues. V shed 3 bases and J shed 5 bases, with 7 bases lying between them. Per germline, CDR1 SEHNR and CDR2 FQNEAQ (reference sequence). Written as DNA, the CDR3 is TGTGCCAGCAGCTTTAACGGCGAGACCCAGTACTTC. This sequence encodes CASSFNGETQYF.

V and J are TRBV2 and TRBJ2-5; D gene unclear. The J call could be wrong; TRBJ2-7 is a better fit for the DNA end. This CDR3 has 11 residues. CDR1 is SNHLY, CDR2 FYNNEI, per germline. The CDR3 is CASSAQYEQYF. The CDR3 DNA sequence: TGTGCCAGCAGTGCCCAGTACGAGCAGTACTTC.

The V gene is TRBV6-1, the J gene TRBJ2-7; the match to TRBD2 covers 12 bases. After removal of 6 bases from V and 0 bases from J, the junction contained 3 bases not matched to a gene. CDR1 is MNHNS and CDR2 is SASEGT in the germline V gene. The CDR3 runs 15 residues. This CDR3 reads CASRMTSGGSYEQYF. Written as DNA, the CDR3 is TGTGCCAGCAGGATGACTAGCGGGGGCTCCTACGAGCAGTACTTC.

J is TRBJ2-2 and V is TRBV10-1; 13 nucleotides agree with TRBD2. This CDR3 has 17 residues. The J segment lost 6 bases and the V segment lost 3 bases, leaving 7 bases of the junction unmatched. Germline V lookup: CDR1 WNHNN, CDR2 SYGVQD (reference sequence). CDR3 DNA: TGCGCCAGCAGTGATACTAGCGGGAGGGCCCCGGCCGGGGAGCTGTTTTTT. Translating gives CASSDTSGRAPAGELFF.

V usage is TRBV10-2 and J usage is TRBJ2-2, with no clear D. Per germline, CDR1 WSHSY and CDR2 SAAADI. The CDR3 length is 15 residues. Trimming removed 2 bases at V and 11 bases at J, with 18 bases between. CDR3 in amino acids: CASSEAAVTGRELFF. The CDR3 coding sequence is TGCGCCAGCAGTGAGGCGGCGGTTACCGGGCGTGAGCTGTTTTTT.

The V call is TRBV7-3, the J call TRBJ2-5; tentative D call: TRBD2 (5 bases). The last part of the DNA fits TRBJ2-7 better; the J call may be wrong. This CDR3 region has 15 residues. Germline V CDR1 and CDR2: SGHTA, FQGTGA. DNA of the CDR3: TGTGCCAGCAGCTTAAACGGCGGAGGTCCCTACGAGCAGTACTTC. Its translation: CASSLNGGGPYEQYF.

The CDR3 loop is CASSLGGNYGYTF. The DNA for the CDR3 is TGTGCCAGCAGCTTAGGGGGAAACTATGGCTACACCTTC. The V and J genes are TRBV7-2 and TRBJ1-2; D is ambiguous. The germline V gene has CDR1 SGHTA and CDR2 FQGNSA. V lost 1 base to trimming and J lost 2 bases, with 5 bases between them. This CDR3 region has 13 residues. Variable domain in full (rest from reference TRBV7-2 and TRBJ1-2): GAGVSQSPSNKVTEKGKDVELRCDPISGHTALYWYRQSLGQGLEFLIYFQGNSAPDKSGLPSDRFSAERTGGSVSTLTIQRTQQEDSAVYLCASSLGGNYGYTFGSGTRLTVV.

The rearrangement joins TRBV6-6 to TRBJ1-2; D is undetermined. Trimming removed 5 bases at V and 4 bases at J, with 11 bases between. Germline loops: CDR1 MNHNY, CDR2 SVGAGI (reference sequence). This CDR3 contains 13 residues. The CDR3 loop reads CASSLDGRYGYTF. DNA for the CDR3: TGTGCCAGCAGTCTAGACGGACGCTATGGCTACACCTTC.

The rearrangement joins TRBV4-1 to TRBJ2-6; D is perhaps TRBD1 (6 bases). The germline V gene encodes CDR1 MGHRA and CDR2 YSYEKL. Trimming left V 4 bases short and J 0 bases short, with 25 bases between. This CDR3 is built from 21 residues. The CDR3 coding sequence is TGCGCCAGCAGCCTAATTCCCGGACAGATTAAAACCTACTCTGGGGCCAACGTCCTGACTTTC. It specifies CASSLIPGQIKTYSGANVLTF.

This clone was seen a single time. The chain recombines TRBV30 with TRBJ1-2, with 7 positions matching TRBD1. Germline CDR1 and CDR2: GTSNPN and SVGIG (reference sequence). Trimming took 4 bases from V and 4 from J; bases not matched to a gene: 3. The CDR3 totals 12 residues. Here the CDR3 DNA reads TGTGCCTGGACAGGGGACAGCTATGGCTACACCTTC. It yields the protein CAWTGDSYGYTF.

The chain carries TRBV2 and TRBJ1-3, with a possible D match to TRBD1 (6 bases). The CDR3 is 13 amino acids. Trimming stripped 7 bases from V and 3 bases from J, with 10 bases between. Per the germline V gene, CDR1 is SNHLY and CDR2 is FYNNEI. The CDR3 is CASNRADGNTIYF. The DNA of the CDR3 is TGTGCCAGCAACAGGGCGGATGGAAACACCATATATTTT.

V and J are TRBV23-1 and TRBJ2-1; D unresolved. Being an ORF, TRBV23-1 has a function that is uncertain. V gave up 8 bases and J gave up 8 bases, with 22 bases separating them. This CDR3 has 15 amino acids. The CDR3, as DNA: TGCGCCAGCCCGCAACCGGTTAAAACGACCTATGAGCAGTTCTTC. Translating it yields CASPQPVKTTYEQFF.

The rearrangement uses TRBV10-2 and TRBJ2-5, with D uncertain. This CDR3 region has 14 residues. V was clipped by 4 bases and J by 1 base, with 10 bases between them. Per germline, CDR1 WSHSY and CDR2 SAAADI. The CDR3 reads CASSGRWLQETQYF. The CDR3 bases are TGCGCCAGCAGTGGGCGGTGGCTCCAAGAGACCCAGTACTTC.

The V gene is TRBV19, the J gene TRBJ1-2; 7 bases align to TRBD1. V lost 7 bases and J lost 4; bases outside the gene matches: 15. This CDR3 contains 16 residues. Germline CDR1 reads LNHDA; CDR2 reads SQIVND (reference sequence). CDR3 coding DNA: TGTGCCAGTACCCCGTCGGACAGGAGCCTATTCTATGGCTACACCTTC. Translated: CASTPSDRSLFYGYTF.

The V call is TRBV6-1, the J call TRBJ2-1, with TRBD2 matching over 7 bases. Germline CDR1 is MNHNS and CDR2 is SASEGT. The V gene end was trimmed by 2 bases and the J gene end by 0 bases; junction bases not matched to a gene: 10. The CDR3 runs 18 residues. The CDR3, as DNA: TGTGCCAGCAGTGAAATTTCGCAGGGAGGGAGCTCCTACAATGAGCAGTTCTTC. It translates to CASSEISQGGSSYNEQFF.